Included here is one TCR beta chain sequence, with context. During active infection, Seattle patients enrolled and were then monitored through disease. The data originate from a study of blood T cell repertoires in COVID-19. The wider study: The United States, Italy and Spain supplied acute and convalescent COVID-19 samples. PBMCs, B-cell-depleted T cells, or T cells were the source of the cDNA or gDNA that made up the material.

In the source study's methods: Researchers report that nucleated cell counts were estimated from reference gene primer amplification. The method was immunoSEQ multiplex PCR; TCRdb's version includes in-frame clones alone and lacks a portion of them. The V and J calls and clone size are taken from that table; D and trimming were inferred from the DNA. The sample carries fewer than 700,000 clones, 85% to 90% recorded once. The V end lost 6 bases, the J end lost 4 bases, and 10 bases lay between the germline ends. CDR1 MNHNY and CDR2 SVGAGI come from the germline V gene (reference sequence). This CDR3 comprises 14 residues.

The sample comprised peripheral blood. This sequence originates from a woman aged 45-65 years with COVID-19, enrolled during active disease. The chain has TRBV6-6 and TRBJ1-6, with a weak D call TRBD1 (6 bases). This CDR3 reads CASSPGHYNSPLHF. The CDR3 bases are TGTGCCAGCAGCCCGGGACATTATAATTCACCCCTCCACTTT.